Described below is a single T cell receptor beta chain sequence and its context. Its antigen is as yet unknown. The sample comes from a study of T cell responses to AZD1222 COVID-19 vaccine. Whole-study findings and limits: Among spike-specific TCRs, nearly half reportedly target unmutated variant regions. Breadth and depth of Spike-specific TCRs rose after two AZD1222 doses.

Sequenced by immunoSEQ multiplex PCR; TCRdb stores in-frame clones only, minus some. The sample includes some 190,000 clones, approximately 92% of them seen just once. The TCR was taken from an adult in good health. This material consisted of peripheral blood, taken on day 0 of AZD1222 vaccination.

The CDR3 here is CASSPGQGGSPLHF. The CDR3 DNA sequence: TGTGCCAGCAGCCCGGGACAGGGAGGTTCACCCCTCCACTTT. The chain has TRBV3-1 (or the pseudogene TRBV3-2) and TRBJ1-6, with 9 bases fitting TRBD1. The germline gives CDR1 LGHDT, CDR2 YNNKEL (reference sequence). After removal of 4 bases from V and 9 bases from J, the junction contained 4 bases not matched to a gene. The CDR3 is made up of 14 amino acids.